The clone carrying this T cell receptor beta chain has a handful of counts. Its specificity is not known. Assay: immunoSEQ multiplex PCR; the TCRdb copy retains only in-frame clones and omits some. The sample holds under 300,000 clones; around 86% are singletons and the top ten take over 0.95%. This record belongs to a study of cytomegalovirus exposure and HLA in healthy donors. General study findings and limits: Diagnosis of cytomegalovirus status made by the classifier reportedly showed high specificity and sensitivity. The study listed approximately 170 cytomegalovirus-associated TCR beta chains.

The germline gives CDR1 MDHEN, CDR2 SYDVKM. The CDR3 is made up of 15 amino acids. The trim removed 2 bases at V and 7 bases at J, leaving 7 bases unmatched. The V and J genes are TRBV28 and TRBJ2-7; TRBD1 matches 11 bases. The sequence derives from a woman in her twenties or thirties in good health and CMV-seropositive. Input material: PBMCs. CDR3 bases: TGTGCCAGCAGTTTACGGGACAGGGGGGTGAGGGAGCAGTACTTC. This translates into CASSLRDRGVREQYF. The variable domain in full, with the rest retrieved from reference TRBV28 and TRBJ2-7, is DVKVTQSSRYLVKRTGEKVFLECVQDMDHENMFWYRQDPGLGLRLIYFSYDVKMKEKGDIPEGYSVSREKKERFSLILESASTNQTSMYLCASSLRDRGVREQYFGPGTRLTVT.